This is a list of T cell receptor beta chains from one sample in a study of identical twins. MiXCR, run by TCRdb on the 5' RACE reads, gives a single entry per CDR3 protein. The repertoire has 1,800,000 or so distinct CDR3 sequences, under 35% of them found once; the top ten carry about 0.27%. The sample taken for sequencing was cord blood. The receptors were gathered from a newborn girl in good health. The CDR3 runs from the conserved cysteine through the conserved F or W.

TRBV24-1	TRBJ1-5	CATSDFLQGSNQPQHF
TRBV25-1	TRBJ2-1	CASSGPKTYNEQFF
TRBV5-1	TRBJ2-7	CASSSDRVIYEQYF
TRBV6-5	TRBJ2-1	CASSYGTGSELAGAYNEQFF
TRBV4-1	TRBJ2-2	CASSRRDTNTGELFF
TRBV11-2	TRBJ1-4	CASSRSTGGVRTNEKLFF
TRBV3-1	TRBJ2-1	CASSQGRLAQFF
TRBV12-3/TRBV12-4	TRBJ2-3	CASRFAGTSTDTQYF
TRBV11-2	TRBJ2-7	CASSSPLAGYYEQYF
TRBV29-1	TRBJ2-1	CSVSGGPGNEQFF
TRBV10-3	TRBJ1-2	CAIKDNYGYTF
TRBV10-3	TRBJ1-1	CSAGGYTEAFF
TRBV12-3/TRBV12-4	TRBJ2-4	CASSPNRPGTRNIRYF
TRBV7-8	TRBJ1-4	CASSTSRTASNEKLFF
TRBV4-1	TRBJ1-4	CASSPRERKNEKLFF
TRBV29-1	NA	CSVAKGTGREETQYF
TRBV6-5	NA	CASSKPSGHNEQYF
TRBV20-1	TRBJ2-1	CSAIPGLAGHQSYNEQFF
TRBV11-1	TRBJ2-1	CASSLGWGAYNEQFF
TRBV11-2	TRBJ1-2	CASGLFDGGYGYTF
TRBV5-5	TRBJ1-6	CASSWLTGVVHPPLHF
TRBV10-3	TRBJ1-5	CAITGDGNQPQHF
TRBV29-1	TRBJ2-3	CSVNQGIGDTQYF
TRBV10-3	TRBJ1-5	CAISGGQTNRPQHF
TRBV28	TRBJ2-1	CASSTDSDSYEQFF
TRBV12-3/TRBV12-4	TRBJ1-2	CASGTGLGYGYTF
TRBV13	TRBJ2-4	CASNFRRGNIQYF
TRBV6-5	TRBJ2-5	CASRPIRDRYQETQYF
TRBV20-1	TRBJ1-5	CSASFPDRVGDNNQPQHF
TRBV7-2	TRBJ2-7	CASSEPGFSYNEQYF
TRBV12-3/TRBV12-4	TRBJ2-3	CAGSLALSTDTQYF
TRBV5-1	TRBJ2-5	CASSMTRGEQYF
TRBV12-3/TRBV12-4	TRBJ2-3	CASSPNYQLAGGPAKTDTQYF
TRBV28	TRBJ1-5	CASSSLIKPQHF
TRBV3-1	TRBJ1-6	CASSARTANKSPLHF
TRBV9	TRBJ1-2	CASSANNYGYTF
TRBV6-2/TRBV6-3	TRBJ2-5	CASSYSGRSETQYF
TRBV12-3/TRBV12-4	TRBJ2-1	CASSLLVDRQFF
TRBV20-1	TRBJ2-3	CSAFLSGRGPDTQYF
TRBV20-1	TRBJ2-7	CSARDSGHEQYF
TRBV12-3/TRBV12-4	TRBJ2-3	CASSPQAYGTDTQYF
TRBV2	TRBJ1-6	CASSEAPLGQADSPLHF
TRBV20-1	TRBJ1-5	CSASAGQGASQPQHF
TRBV28	TRBJ2-3	CASSSGQGNTDTQYF
TRBV20-1	TRBJ1-5	CSAQHGSISNQPQHF
TRBV4-2	TRBJ2-2	CASSAWATNTGELFF
TRBV20-1	TRBJ1-6	CSAHPGVAVADHF
TRBV27	TRBJ2-7	CARGESSYEQYF
TRBV5-1	TRBJ1-4	CASSLWGSPLSNEKLFF
TRBV12-3/TRBV12-4	TRBJ1-2	CASSGTGGLYGYTF
TRBV6-2/TRBV6-3	TRBJ2-7	CASRDNYEQYF
TRBV12-3/TRBV12-4	TRBJ2-7	CASSSRAGEQYF
TRBV24-1	TRBJ2-5	CATSDYRRETQYF
TRBV27	TRBJ1-6	CASSLLKGYRSPLHF
TRBV10-3	NA	CAISGTSGSRNEQYF